The clone carrying this T cell receptor beta chain came up a few times. Its antigen is currently unknown. The length of the CDR3 is 13 residues. The ends were cut back, 7 bases at V and 3 bases at J, with 15 bases in the middle. The V gene's germline CDR1 is SQVTM and CDR2 ANQGSEA. The TCR beta cDNA libraries carried unique molecular identifiers. In TCRdb, the PCR reads were re-called with MiXCR into one record per CDR3 protein. Counted here are approximately 630,000 distinct CDR3 sequences, 59% occurring once; the ten biggest clones make up approximately 10%. This sample was taken from a study of post-analysis software for immune sequencing data. Study-level results: TRBV5-6, TRBV5-1 and TRBV20-1 belonged to a set of about five TRBV segments that were more frequent in patients than controls.

The receptor comes from a girl aged 2-9 years with multiple sclerosis. The sequenced sample was blood. V is TRBV29-1 and J is TRBJ2-5, with D possibly being TRBD1 (6 bases). This chain's CDR3 is CSADRDTEETQYF. The CDR3, as DNA: TGCAGCGCCGACCGGGACACGGAAGAGACCCAGTACTTC.